Following are 28 T cell receptor beta chains from one sample sequenced in a study of Graves' ophthalmopathy and Graves' hyperthyroidism. For repertoire sequencing, the TCR beta CDR3 regions were amplified from RNA transcripts. First-round RT-PCR employed HTBI primers, with a second-round multiplex PCR after it. MiXCR, run by TCRdb on the multiplex PCR reads, gives a single entry per CDR3 protein. The sample carries roughly 380,000 distinct CDR3 sequences, over 15% recorded once. The sequenced sample was peripheral blood. These receptors all come from a woman aged 18-29 years with stable Graves' hyperthyroidism.

At least ten counts were recorded for this clonotype. The chain joins TRBV7-8 to TRBJ2-2, with D possibly being TRBD2 (6 bases). The CDR3 has 14 amino acids. Germline V gene lookup returns CDR1 SGHVS and CDR2 FQNEAQ. V gave up 6 bases and J gave up 0 bases, with 8 bases separating them. The CDR3 nucleotides read TGTGCCAGCAGGCGGGGATCGAACACCGGGGAGCTGTTTTTT. This codes for CASRRGSNTGELFF.

At least ten counts were recorded for this clonotype. This chain's CDR3 is CSARDVGGSNQPQHF. CDR3 DNA sequence: TGCAGTGCTAGAGATGTGGGGGGTAGCAATCAGCCCCAGCATTTT. The chain combines TRBV20-1 with TRBJ1-5, with D maybe TRBD1 (5 bases). V was clipped by 0 bases and J by 0 bases, with 9 bases between them. Germline V CDR1 and CDR2: DFQATT, SNEGSKA (reference sequence). There are 15 residues in the CDR3.

This clonotype was seen repeatedly, ten times or more. J is TRBJ1-1 and V is TRBV5-1; TRBD1 aligns across 10 bases. Per the germline V gene, CDR1 is SGHRS and CDR2 is YFSETQ. The J segment lost 5 bases and the V segment lost 0 bases, leaving 7 bases of the junction unmatched. The length of the CDR3 is 16 residues. CDR3: CASSLGQGAFITEAFF. The CDR3 DNA reads TGCGCCAGCAGCTTGGGACAGGGGGCCTTTATAACTGAAGCTTTCTTT.

V gene TRBV13 combines with J gene TRBJ1-6, with D hard to call. Germline V CDR1 and CDR2: PRHDT, FYEKMQ (reference sequence). V was clipped by 4 bases and J by 9 bases, with 16 bases between them. The CDR3 has 15 residues. CDR3 loop: CASSSPGPGGSPLHF. The CDR3 region has the DNA TGTGCCAGCAGCTCGCCGGGCCCAGGCGGTTCACCCCTCCACTTT.

This clonotype was detected many times. The chain employs TRBV6-5 and TRBJ1-2; D might be TRBD1 (5 bases). The germline V and J ends were trimmed by 4 bases and 2 bases, with 17 bases remaining between them. Germline V lookup: CDR1 MNHEY, CDR2 SVGAGI. There are 16 residues in the CDR3. The CDR3 DNA reads TGTGCCAGCAGTTTCTCCTCCGGGGGTCCGAACTATGGCTACACCTTC. As protein: CASSFSSGGPNYGYTF.

The chain couples TRBV19 to TRBJ2-2; the D gene is possibly TRBD2 (7 bases). CDR3 length equals 16 residues. V lost 5 bases and J lost 2, with 15 bases in between. Germline CDR1 reads LNHDA; CDR2 reads SQIVND (reference sequence). The CDR3: CASSGDRGANTGELFF. The CDR3 DNA reads TGTGCCAGTAGTGGCGACCGGGGGGCCAACACCGGGGAGCTGTTTTTT.

At least ten counts were recorded for this clonotype. V is TRBV9 and J is TRBJ1-1; tentatively, D is TRBD1 (5 bases). The germline V gene encodes CDR1 SGDLS and CDR2 YYNGEE. Trimming pared 3 bases from V and 10 bases from J, leaving 13 bases between. CDR3 size: 12 residues. The CDR3 DNA reads TGTGCCAGCAGCGCTCTGGGTGGGGGAGCTTTCTTT. Encoded protein: CASSALGGGAFF.

This clonotype came up many times. V usage is TRBV20-1 and J usage is TRBJ2-5; the match to TRBD2 covers 13 bases. The ends lost 2 bases at V and 1 base at J; junction bases unmatched: 13. The CDR3 sequence is 19 residues long. Germline CDR1 and CDR2: DFQATT and SNEGSKA (reference sequence). The CDR3 DNA sequence: TGCAGTGCTAGATCCCTGTTGACTAGCGGGGGGCCTACCCAAGAGACCCAGTACTTC. It specifies CSARSLLTSGGPTQETQYF.

This clonotype has ten or more counts. The V and J genes are TRBV2 and TRBJ2-7; TRBD2 might be the D (7 bases). The germline V gene has CDR1 SNHLY and CDR2 FYNNEI. V lost 0 bases to trimming and J lost 2 bases, with 11 bases between them. This CDR3 comprises 15 residues. The CDR3 sequence is CASSEASGTTYEQYF. Written as DNA, the CDR3 is TGTGCCAGCAGTGAAGCAAGCGGGACAACCTACGAGCAGTACTTC.

The rearrangement uses TRBV7-2 and TRBJ1-2; 8 bases are a match to TRBD1. CDR1 is SGHTA and CDR2 is FQGNSA in the germline V gene. The CDR3 runs to 14 residues. Unmatched junction bases numbered 5, after V lost 5 bases and J lost 3 bases. DNA of the CDR3: TGTGCCAGCAGCGCCCGGACAGGGTACTATGGCTACACCTTC. Amino acids: CASSARTGYYGYTF.

This clonotype has a count of ten or more. The chain couples TRBV2 to TRBJ2-7; tentative D call: TRBD2 (5 bases). V lost 10 bases to trimming and J lost 3 bases, with 16 bases between them. CDR3 length equals 13 residues. Germline V lookup: CDR1 SNHLY, CDR2 FYNNEI. CDR3 DNA: TGTGCCATCCTCGAGGGTTTTAGCTACGAGCAGTACTTC. It yields the protein CAILEGFSYEQYF.

In its sample, this clonotype was seen many times. The chain links TRBV20-1 to TRBJ1-5; 9 positions agree with TRBD1. Germline loops: CDR1 DFQATT, CDR2 SNEGSKA (reference sequence). Trimming removed 5 bases from V and 6 bases from J; junction bases left unmatched: 5. The CDR3 totals 13 residues. The CDR3 region is CSASDRGAQPQHF. The DNA for the CDR3 is TGCAGTGCTTCAGACAGGGGGGCTCAGCCCCAGCATTTT.

This clonotype was seen repeatedly, ten times or more. V is TRBV7-6 and J is TRBJ2-7; a weak D match, TRBD1 (6 bases). This CDR3 contains 16 residues. V was clipped by 1 base and J by 0 bases, with 13 bases between them. Germline lookup yields CDR1 SGHVS and CDR2 FNYEAQ. CDR3 sequence: CASSLVEGDGSYEQYF. The CDR3 DNA reads TGTGCCAGCAGCTTAGTTGAGGGGGATGGCTCCTACGAGCAGTACTTC.

This clonotype was recorded many times. The CDR3 reads CASSSTGPYEQYF. The CDR3 DNA is TGTGCCAGCAGTTCAACAGGCCCCTACGAGCAGTACTTC. This chain connects TRBV6-5 to TRBJ2-7; a weak D match, TRBD1 (5 bases). Germline assignment: CDR1 MNHEY and CDR2 SVGAGI. CDR3 size: 13 residues. Trimming took off 4 bases at V and 2 bases at J, with 9 bases between the two ends.

This clonotype was seen many times. This chain joins TRBV15 and TRBJ2-7; no clear D. This CDR3 contains 13 residues. CDR1 and CDR2 (germline): LNHNV, YYDKDF (reference sequence). The ends were cut back, 1 base at V and 5 bases at J, with 9 bases in the middle. CDR3 sequence (DNA): TGTGCCACCAGCAGAGTTCGAAGGGACGAGCAGTACTTC. Protein: CATSRVRRDEQYF. The whole variable domain, filled in from reference TRBV15 and TRBJ2-7, reads DAMVIQNPRYQVTQFGKPVTLSCSQTLNHNVMYWYQQKSSQAPKLLFHYYDKDFNNEADTPDNFQSRRPNTSFCFLDIRSPGLGDTAMYLCATSRVRRDEQYFGPGTRLTVT.

On this clonotype: A much larger clone lies a single base off, so this may be a read error. The CDR3 loop is CAIGAPTGIYTEAFF. DNA of the CDR3: TGTGCCATCGGTGCACCGACAGGTATTTACACTGAAGCTTTCTTT. The chain uses TRBV12-3 or TRBV12-4 and TRBJ1-1; maybe TRBD1 (6 bases). The CDR3 has 15 amino acids. V lost 10 bases, J lost 3 bases, and 21 bases lay in between.

This clonotype was observed at least ten times. This chain uses TRBV10-3 with TRBJ2-7, with 7 nucleotides matching TRBD2. Germline V gene data show CDR1 as ENHRY and CDR2 as SYGVKD. The CDR3 is made up of 14 amino acids. The V segment lost 3 bases and the J segment 4 bases; nucleotides outside the gene matches: 6. The CDR3 spells CAISDGGEGYEQYF. CDR3 DNA sequence: TGTGCCATCAGTGATGGGGGGGAAGGGTACGAGCAGTACTTC.

This clonotype was counted at least ten times. This sequence joins TRBV5-1 and TRBJ1-6; D call uncertain. V was trimmed by 0 bases and J by 1 base, leaving 8 bases between them. This CDR3 region has 16 residues. Germline values: CDR1 SGHRS, CDR2 YFSETQ. CDR3: CASSLASGSYNSPLHF. The CDR3 DNA sequence: TGCGCCAGCAGCTTGGCCTCGGGGTCCTATAATTCACCCCTCCACTTT.

At least ten counts were recorded for this clonotype. Since a much larger clone is just one base distant, this may be a read error. The V call is TRBV6-2 or TRBV6-3, the J call TRBJ1-1; tentative D call: TRBD1 (5 bases). The germline CDR1 and CDR2 sequences are MNHEY and SVGEGT. V lost 4 bases, J lost 2 bases, and 17 bases lay in between. This CDR3 region has 16 residues. DNA for the CDR3: TGTGCCAGCAGTTTTGTGTTTCGGGGGGGAAACACTGAAGCTTTCTTT. Translation gives CASSFVFRGGNTEAFF.

This clonotype has more than one count but fewer than ten. The chain has TRBV6-2 or TRBV6-3 and TRBJ2-7, with D possibly matching TRBD2 (5 bases). The CDR3 covers 13 residues. Between the trimmed V and J ends, which lost 4 bases and 3 bases, there was a span of 10 bases. CDR1 is MNHEY, CDR2 SVGEGT, per germline. CDR3 region: CASSSGLYYEQYF. The CDR3 DNA reads TGTGCCAGCAGTTCTGGACTTTACTACGAGCAGTACTTC.

The rearrangement joins TRBV5-5 to TRBJ2-7; no reliable D call. CDR1 and CDR2 from the germline V gene are SGHKS and YYEKEE (reference sequence). With 1 base removed from V and 2 bases from J, the gap between germline ends came to 10 bases. The CDR3 totals 14 residues. Written as DNA, the CDR3 is TGTGCCAGCAGCTTGCGTGGAATAGCCTACGAGCAGTACTTC. Translated: CASSLRGIAYEQYF. The full variable domain, completed using reference TRBV5-5 and TRBJ2-7, is DAGVTQSPTHLIKTRGQQVTLRCSPISGHKSVSWYQQVLGQGPQFIFQYYEKEERGRGNFPDRFSARQFPNYSSELNVNALLLGDSALYLCASSLRGIAYEQYFGPGTRLTVT.

This clonotype came up many times. The chain has TRBV6-2 or TRBV6-3 and TRBJ2-7; D ambiguous. The germline gives CDR1 MNHEY, CDR2 SVGEGT. This CDR3 region has 13 residues. V lost 0 bases and J 2 bases, leaving 5 bases between the germline ends. This CDR3 is CASSYSQTYEQYF. The DNA for the CDR3 is TGTGCCAGCAGTTACTCCCAGACCTACGAGCAGTACTTC.

This clonotype was seen many times. The chain uses TRBV27 and TRBJ2-7; perhaps TRBD2 as D (7 bases). Germline CDR1 and CDR2: MNHEY and SMNVEV (reference sequence). The CDR3 has 15 amino acids. V was trimmed by 4 bases and J by 2 bases, leaving 15 bases between them. Here the CDR3 DNA reads TGTGCCAGCAGTTGGGGGGGGCCCACACCCTACGAGCAGTACTTC. Protein: CASSWGGPTPYEQYF.

This clonotype was seen many times. V gene TRBV5-1 combines with J gene TRBJ2-7, with 9 bases fitting TRBD1. With 0 bases clipped from V and 4 bases from J, the junction kept 11 bases outside the gene matches. Per germline, CDR1 SGHRS and CDR2 YFSETQ. This CDR3 is 17 amino acids long. The DNA of the CDR3 is TGCGCCAGCAGCTTGGTCTGGTGGGGACAGGGTCGGTACGAGCAGTACTTC. Amino acid sequence: CASSLVWWGQGRYEQYF.

This clonotype occurred many times. The rearrangement joins TRBV27 to TRBJ2-4; 9 bases are shared with TRBD2. The CDR3 extends over 16 amino acids. Germline V gene data show CDR1 as MNHEY and CDR2 as SMNVEV (reference sequence). V shed 7 bases, J shed 0 bases, and the junction held 7 bases outside the gene matches. The CDR3 coding sequence is TGTGCCAGCAAGGAACTAGCGGGTTTAGCCAAAAACATTCAGTACTTC. Amino acids: CASKELAGLAKNIQYF.

This clonotype was detected many times. The chain couples TRBV6-5 to TRBJ2-6; TRBD1 agrees at 7 bases. V lost 4 bases, J lost 0 bases, and 21 bases stayed unmatched. The CDR3 sequence is 22 residues long. Germline CDR1 is MNHEY and CDR2 is SVGAGI. In nucleotides, the CDR3 is TGTGCCAGCAGTTCCAGGAGGCTCCTCCGGGACAGCGCTCACTCTGGGGCCAACGTCCTGACTTTC. Residues: CASSSRRLLRDSAHSGANVLTF.

This clonotype was seen repeatedly, ten times or more. This rearrangement joins TRBV19 to TRBJ1-2, with TRBD1 matching 9 bases. CDR1 LNHDA and CDR2 SQIVND come from the germline V gene (reference sequence). The J segment lost 6 bases and the V segment lost 3 bases, leaving 8 bases of the junction unmatched. The CDR3 covers 15 residues. The DNA of the CDR3 is TGTGCCAGTAGTATGGACAGGGGCTATAGGGATGGCTACACCTTC. It translates to CASSMDRGYRDGYTF.

This clonotype was observed at least ten times. This sequence joins TRBV19 and TRBJ1-2; the match to TRBD1 covers 10 bases. The junction had 16 bases not matched to a gene; V was cut back by 5 bases and J by 10 bases. Germline values: CDR1 LNHDA, CDR2 SQIVND (reference sequence). The CDR3 sequence is 16 residues long. This CDR3 reads CASSPPGTGAKRDYTF. The CDR3 nucleotides are TGTGCCAGTAGTCCGCCGGGGACAGGGGCCAAACGGGACTACACCTTC.